This entry lists 22 T cell receptor beta chains sequenced from one sample in a study of CD8 T cells in Susac syndrome. After extraction with the RNeasy kit, 0.5 to 1 ug of the RNA was reverse transcribed using random hexamers. MiXCR, applied by TCRdb to the immunoSEQ multiplex PCR reads, yields one record per CDR3 protein. The sample has some 110,000 distinct CDR3 sequences, 85% to 95% seen once; the top ten hold 0.093%. Sequencing input: CD4+ T cells from PBMCs. The receptors here all came from a human donor with multiple sclerosis.

This clonotype was observed a single time. The gene calls are TRBV4-2 and TRBJ1-2, with 9 bases identical to TRBD1. The CDR3 is 14 amino acids. From germline, CDR1 is LGHNA and CDR2 YNFKEQ. The V and J ends lost 4 bases and 9 bases, in that order; junction bases with no gene match: 9. The CDR3 is CASSRSGTGISYTF. The CDR3, as DNA: TGTGCCAGCAGCCGCTCCGGGACAGGGATTAGCTACACCTTC.

The genes are TRBV10-3 and TRBJ2-7; tentative D call: TRBD1 (6 bases). From germline, CDR1 is ENHRY and CDR2 SYGVKD. Deletions cut 2 bases from V and 7 bases from J, with 21 bases between. CDR3 length: 16 amino acids. The CDR3 protein is CAISEPGKPRGYEQYF. Here the CDR3 DNA reads TGTGCCATCAGTGAGCCCGGGAAGCCCAGGGGCTATGAGCAGTACTTC.

The chain has TRBV20-1 and TRBJ1-2, with TRBD1 as a possible D gene (6 bases). Germline CDR1 and CDR2: DFQATT and SNEGSKA (reference sequence). The CDR3 covers 14 residues. The V and J ends lost 4 bases and 0 bases respectively, with 12 bases between them. CDR3: CSATGDTANYGYTF. CDR3 coding DNA: TGCAGTGCTACGGGGGACACAGCTAACTATGGCTACACCTTC.

This clonotype came up a few times. This chain links TRBV7-8 with TRBJ1-4, with D perhaps TRBD1 (5 bases). The germline V gene has CDR1 SGHVS and CDR2 FQNEAQ. The CDR3 is 14 residues long. The germline V and J ends were trimmed by 5 bases and 5 bases, with 12 bases remaining between them. The CDR3 DNA is TGTGCCAGCAGCCGTCAGGGACTCAATGAAAAACTGTTTTTT. It specifies CASSRQGLNEKLFF.

V is TRBV5-1 and J is TRBJ1-1; no reliable D call. The CDR3 length is 14 residues. V gave up 0 bases and J gave up 4 bases, with 10 bases separating them. CDR1 and CDR2 from the germline V gene are SGHRS and YFSETQ. DNA of the CDR3: TGCGCCAGCAGCTTGGGCGGGCATGGCACTGAAGCTTTCTTT. Encoded protein: CASSLGGHGTEAFF.

This rearrangement joins TRBV7-9 to TRBJ1-2, with TRBD1 identical over 10 bases. Germline V lookup: CDR1 SEHNR, CDR2 FQNEAQ (reference sequence). There are 15 residues in the CDR3. Trimming cost V 4 bases and J 8 bases; bases outside gene matches: 10. CDR3 DNA sequence: TGTGCCAGCAGCTGGTCCTTGACAGGGGGCAGAGGCTACACCTTC. Protein: CASSWSLTGGRGYTF.

The J gene is TRBJ1-1, the V gene TRBV19; D is possibly TRBD1 (5 bases). The CDR3 is 13 amino acids. Looked up from germline, CDR1 is LNHDA and CDR2 is SQIVND (reference sequence). The V gene lost 8 bases and the J gene lost 8 bases, with 18 bases spanning the gap. The CDR3 loop is CASRPGPPKEAFF. The DNA for the CDR3 is TGTGCCAGTCGCCCGGGACCGCCCAAGGAAGCTTTCTTT.

The CDR3 DNA is TGCAGTGCTCTTGGGTTGGATACGCAGTATTTT. Its translation: CSALGLDTQYF. The rearrangement links TRBV20-1 to TRBJ2-3, with unresolved D. Trimming cost V 5 bases and J 6 bases, with 9 bases left between them. In germline, CDR1 is DFQATT, CDR2 SNEGSKA (reference sequence). The CDR3 is 11 amino acids.

The V gene is TRBV7-9, the J gene TRBJ1-5, with no clear D. The germline gives CDR1 SEHNR, CDR2 FQNEAQ (reference sequence). There are 13 residues in the CDR3. Deletions cut 4 bases from V and 2 bases from J, with 6 bases between. The DNA for the CDR3 is TGTGCCAGCAGCTACATTGGCAATCAGCCCCAGCATTTT. Translated, it gives CASSYIGNQPQHF.

The chain employs TRBV6-5 and TRBJ1-2; D is perhaps TRBD1 (5 bases). Germline CDR1 reads MNHEY; CDR2 reads SVGAGI. Trimming took off 0 bases at V and 5 bases at J, with 13 bases between the two ends. The CDR3 spans 15 residues. The CDR3 sequence is CASSYSGAGSYGYTF. CDR3 sequence (DNA): TGTGCCAGCAGTTACTCGGGAGCAGGGTCGTATGGCTACACCTTC.

The chain uses TRBV27 and TRBJ2-2; D remains ambiguous. With 3 bases removed from V and 6 bases from J, the gap between germline ends came to 5 bases. This CDR3 is 12 amino acids long. CDR1 and CDR2 (germline): MNHEY, SMNVEV (reference sequence). CDR3 amino acids: CASSFLSGELFF. The CDR3 DNA reads TGTGCCAGCAGTTTCTTATCCGGGGAGCTGTTTTTT.

The chain has TRBV4-1 and TRBJ1-3, with no clear D. Trimming shortened V by 3 bases and J by 4 bases, and 10 bases separated the two germline ends. The germline V gene has CDR1 MGHRA and CDR2 YSYEKL. This CDR3 comprises 14 residues. CDR3 amino acids: CASSHPPRGNTIYF. Written as DNA, the CDR3 is TGCGCCAGCAGCCACCCTCCTCGGGGAAACACCATATATTTT.

V usage is TRBV5-5 and J usage is TRBJ2-5, with 9 bases identical to TRBD2. CDR1 is SGHKS and CDR2 is YYEKEE in the germline V gene (reference sequence). The junction had 9 bases not matched to a gene; V was cut back by 2 bases and J by 4 bases. This CDR3 contains 16 residues. The CDR3 protein is CASSLSSGAVGETQYF. The CDR3 nucleotides read TGTGCCAGCAGCTTATCTAGCGGGGCAGTGGGAGAGACCCAGTACTTC.

In DNA, the CDR3 is TGTGCCAGCAGCTTAGAACCCGGACAGGGGGAGGCCACTGAAGCTTTCTTT. Translation: CASSLEPGQGEATEAFF. The chain employs TRBV7-9 and TRBJ1-1; 10 bases map to TRBD1. Trimming cost V 1 base and J 4 bases; bases outside gene matches: 9. Germline CDR1 reads SEHNR; CDR2 reads FQNEAQ (reference sequence). The CDR3 totals 17 residues.

The chain has TRBV12-3 or TRBV12-4 and TRBJ2-2; no clear D gene. The length of the CDR3 is 14 residues. V was trimmed by 6 bases and J by 1 base, leaving 9 bases between them. CDR3: CASRVPENTGELFF. The CDR3 nucleotides read TGTGCCAGCAGGGTTCCAGAGAACACCGGGGAGCTGTTTTTT.

The chain uses TRBV6-5 and TRBJ1-6; 8 positions match TRBD1. V was pared by 5 bases and J by 9 bases, with 6 bases of the junction left unmatched. The CDR3 length is 14 residues. Germline V gene data show CDR1 as MNHEY and CDR2 as SVGAGI. CDR3 sequence: CASSAGGRGSPLHF. The CDR3 DNA follows: TGTGCCAGCAGTGCAGGGGGCAGGGGTTCACCCCTCCACTTT.

The chain combines TRBV5-1 with TRBJ1-6, with D perhaps matching TRBD1 (6 bases). The CDR3 spans 13 residues. Per the germline V gene, CDR1 is SGHRS and CDR2 is YFSETQ. Trimming left V 4 bases short and J 8 bases short, with 10 bases between. The DNA of the CDR3 is TGCGCCAGCAGCGGGACACCTTATTCACCCCTCCACTTT. This translates into CASSGTPYSPLHF. Full variable domain (outside the CDR3, taken from reference TRBV5-1 and TRBJ1-6): KAGVTQTPRYLIKTRGQQVTLSCSPISGHRSVSWYQQTPGQGLQFLFEYFSETQRNKGNFPGRFSGRQFSNSRSEMNVSTLELGDSALYLCASSGTPYSPLHFGNGTRLTVT.

This rearrangement joins TRBV25-1 to TRBJ1-4; 9 bases map to TRBD1. Germline CDR1 and CDR2: MGHDK and SYGVNS. With V trimmed by 1 base and J by 8 bases, 5 bases remained unmatched. This CDR3 is 15 amino acids long. In DNA, the CDR3 is TGTGCCAGCAGTGAATTTGGGACAGGGTTGGAAAAACTGTTTTTT. This codes for CASSEFGTGLEKLFF.

The chain links TRBV12-3 or TRBV12-4 to TRBJ1-2; no reliable D call. The CDR3 runs 14 residues. The germline V and J ends were trimmed by 6 bases and 1 base, with 12 bases remaining between them. This chain's CDR3 is CASSPLGFNYGYTF. CDR3 bases: TGTGCCAGCAGCCCGTTGGGTTTTAACTATGGCTACACCTTC.

The CDR3 sequence: CASSNLAYGYTF. The CDR3 coding sequence is TGTGCCAGCAGTAACCTGGCCTATGGCTACACCTTC. The V call is TRBV6-5, the J call TRBJ1-2; D gene uncertain. The CDR3 extends over 12 amino acids. In germline, CDR1 is MNHEY, CDR2 SVGAGI. The V end was cut by 5 bases, the J end by 4 bases, with 8 bases between.

J is TRBJ2-7 and V is TRBV12-3 or TRBV12-4; possible D gene TRBD2, 6 bases. The CDR3 sequence is 13 residues long. Trimming removed 6 bases at V and 5 bases at J, with 14 bases between. This CDR3 reads CASRPNGGNEQYF. The CDR3, as DNA: TGTGCCAGCAGACCCAACGGGGGAAACGAGCAGTACTTC.

The J gene is TRBJ2-5, the V gene TRBV4-1, with 10 positions matching TRBD2. Trimming cost V 6 bases and J 4 bases; bases outside gene matches: 14. The germline CDR1 and CDR2 sequences are MGHRA and YSYEKL. CDR3 length: 17 residues. CDR3 bases: TGCGCCAGCAGTCGTACGGCGGGACTAGCGAATTCAGAGACCCAGTACTTC. This encodes CASSRTAGLANSETQYF.